A selection of T cell receptor beta chains follows, all from one sample in a study of cytomegalovirus exposure and HLA in healthy donors. The table came from immunoSEQ multiplex PCR; TCRdb's copy has only in-frame clones and leaves some out. The top ten clones hold less than 2% of a sample with roughly 190,000 clones, around 82% of them seen once. Material: PBMCs. The receptors stem from a man aged 35 to 55 in good health and CMV-seropositive. The CDR3 runs from the conserved cysteine through the conserved F or W. Rows may omit the clone size; those that give it use once, few, many or a size class.

>-|TRBJ1-1|TRBV28
CASRHQQGVGNTEAFF
>once|TRBJ2-1|TRBV5-5
CASSSTFAGTSVNEQFF
>-|TRBJ2-2|TRBV6-5
CASVKLLTGELFF
>-|TRBJ1-1|TRBV2
CASWTEPGTEAFF
>-|TRBJ2-7|TRBV7-6
CASSLESRTGEQYF
>-|TRBJ2-3|TRBV30
CAWAGHGRGTDTQYF
>-|TRBJ2-6|TRBV28
CASSLRDGANVLTF
>once|TRBJ1-5|TRBV4-1
CASSHVWTAYSNQPQHF
>-|TRBJ2-3|TRBV9
CASSPFSSGPPADTQYF
>-|TRBJ2-5|TRBV28
CASSSPTSGRETQYF
>-|TRBJ2-5|TRBV7-2
CASSFGTSGTGQYF
>once|TRBJ2-5|TRBV5-1
CASSSPDRGTQETQYF
>-|TRBJ2-7|TRBV29-1
CSVKPGLAGVEQYF
>few|TRBJ1-1|TRBV14
CASSHTQGLNTEAFF
>-|TRBJ1-2|TRBV30
CACPHIYGYTF
>-|TRBJ2-6|TRBV9
CASSPLASGANVLTF
>-|TRBJ1-3|TRBV5-5
CASSANPGHQNTIYF
>-|TRBJ2-2|TRBV9
CASSQPVTGELFF
>-|-|TRBV5-1
CASSANRDSTYEQYF
>-|TRBJ2-1|TRBV5-4
CASRPGLGGDNEQFF
>-|TRBJ1-5|TRBV19
CASSIVRQSNQPQHF
>-|TRBJ2-7|TRBV4-2
CASSPELAGPYEQYF
>-|TRBJ2-5|TRBV5-4
CASSVTAQETQYF
>-|TRBJ2-1|TRBV28
CASGTWEQFF
>-|TRBJ2-4|TRBV15
CATSRDSGDVVRAKNIQYF
>-|TRBJ1-2|TRBV5-1
CASSLEPRTPYGYTF
>-|TRBJ2-2|TRBV6-6
CASSNRRNTGELFF
>-|TRBJ2-2|TRBV6-5
CTSARGLGGELFF
>-|TRBJ2-2|TRBV11-1
CASSFGGSVNTGELFF
>-|TRBJ2-1|TRBV25-1
CASSVTGASYNEQFF
>-|TRBJ2-2|TRBV5-8
CASRPELNSYTGELFF
>once|TRBJ1-5|TRBV6-5
CASSYSKRVRQPQHF
>-|TRBJ2-5|TRBV9
CASSVAHGQGLETQYF
>-|TRBJ1-5|TRBV5-5
CASSLTGMEVGQPQHF
>-|TRBJ2-4|TRBV21-1
CASSKDETSGILAKNIQYF
>-|TRBJ1-4|TRBV5-1
CASSLGVGGGFEKLFF
>-|TRBJ2-7|TRBV2
CAGRDNLYEQYF
>-|TRBJ2-1|TRBV19
CASKGVEEGEQFF
>-|TRBJ1-2|TRBV7-9
CASSPSGGSVYTF
>-|TRBJ1-2|TRBV7-9
CASSLSHNYGYTF
>once|TRBJ1-1|TRBV5-4
CASSPRTAGDTEAFF
>-|TRBJ2-7|TRBV19
CASSREGTSGYEQYF
>-|TRBJ1-3|TRBV7-2
CASSPTLVHRRYSGNTIYF
>-|TRBJ2-7|TRBV5-1
CASSSAGGGYEQYF
>once|TRBJ2-7|TRBV7-2
CASSKGGQGEYEQYF
>-|TRBJ1-1|TRBV4-1
CASGTASNTEAFF
>-|TRBJ2-1|TRBV1
CTSSQDQRPPENEQFF
>once|TRBJ2-3|TRBV7-2
CASSLTGLAGADTQYF